A selection of T cell receptor beta chains follows, all from one sample in a study of shared clonotypes between healthy human individuals. Assay used: immunoSEQ multiplex PCR; TCRdb lists only in-frame clones, some missing. This repertoire shows millions of clones, 85% to 95% found once; its top ten account for around 0.14%. The sequenced material came from naive CD4+ T cells sorted from blood. All receptors derive from a man aged 18 to 30 in good health. CDR3s include the opening cysteine and the closing phenylalanine or tryptophan. The D gene is left open where the match is weak. The size of a clone is reported for some rows only, either as once, few or many, or as a class for expanded clones.

J gene	clone size	V gene	D gene	CDR3 protein	CDR3 DNA
TRBJ2-7	NA	TRBV7-3	NA	CASSITGTSAYEQYF	TGTGCCAGCAGCATCACAGGGACATCTGCCTACGAGCAGTACTTC
TRBJ2-1	NA	TRBV5-1	TRBD2	CASSLGRLAGDNEQFF	TGCGCCAGCAGCTTGGGGAGACTAGCGGGCGACAATGAGCAGTTCTTC
TRBJ1-5	NA	TRBV6-1	NA	CASGENYSNQPQHF	TGTGCCAGCGGGGAAAATTATAGCAATCAGCCCCAGCATTTT
TRBJ2-5	NA	TRBV29-1	TRBD2	CSARLALQTQYF	TGCAGCGCGAGACTAGCCCTACAGACCCAGTACTTC
TRBJ2-1	NA	TRBV2	NA	CASKRVVEQFF	TGTGCCAGCAAAAGGGTGGTTGAGCAGTTCTTC
TRBJ2-7	NA	TRBV6-5	NA	CASQGNRLYEQYF	TGTGCCAGCCAGGGGAATAGGCTGTACGAGCAGTACTTC
TRBJ2-3	NA	TRBV6-1	TRBD2	CASSATEGRGGTDTQYF	TGTGCCAGCAGTGCCACCGAGGGGCGGGGGGGCACAGATACGCAGTATTTT
TRBJ1-6	NA	TRBV18	NA	CASSPSGLQYNSPLHF	TGTGCCAGCTCACCATCGGGACTTCAATATAATTCACCCCTCCACTTT
TRBJ1-6	once	TRBV30	NA	CAWSTVTTYNSPLHF	TGTGCCTGGAGTACAGTCACTACCTATAATTCACCCCTCCACTTT
TRBJ2-6	NA	TRBV7-3	TRBD1	CASSPGGFGANVLTF	TGTGCCAGCAGCCCAGGGGGCTTTGGGGCCAACGTCCTGACTTTC
TRBJ2-1	NA	TRBV25-1	TRBD2	CASRGSGGLRDEQFF	TGTGCCAGCAGGGGGTCGGGAGGACTGAGGGATGAGCAGTTCTTC
TRBJ2-1	NA	TRBV4-2	TRBD2	CASSQDLSGGGNEQFF	TGTGCCAGCAGCCAAGATCTCAGCGGGGGAGGGAATGAGCAGTTCTTC
TRBJ2-2	NA	TRBV19	NA	CASSIRYAGELFF	TGTGCCAGTAGTATCCGGTATGCCGGGGAGCTGTTTTTT
TRBJ1-3	NA	TRBV2	NA	CASSGVPSGNTIYF	TGTGCCAGCAGTGGAGTACCCTCTGGAAACACCATATATTTT
TRBJ2-1	NA	TRBV18	TRBD1	CASSPGQGVFNEQFF	TGTGCCAGCTCACCGGGACAGGGGGTTTTCAATGAGCAGTTCTTC
TRBJ2-3	NA	TRBV28	TRBD1	CASSVDRDGTDTQYF	TGTGCCAGCAGTGTGGACAGGGATGGTACAGATACGCAGTATTTT
TRBJ2-5	NA	TRBV4-2	TRBD1	CASSPSGTGETQYF	TGTGCCAGCAGCCCCTCCGGGACAGGGGAGACCCAGTACTTC
TRBJ1-1	NA	TRBV2	TRBD1	CASSPRTGWITEAFF	TGTGCCAGCAGTCCCAGGACAGGTTGGATCACTGAAGCTTTCTTT
TRBJ1-1	NA	TRBV2	NA	CASSLKRGWGMEAFF	TGTGCCAGCAGTCTAAAAAGGGGGTGGGGTATGGAAGCTTTCTTT
TRBJ2-7	NA	TRBV27	TRBD1	CASSSGGELLYEQYF	TGTGCCAGCAGTTCAGGGGGCGAGCTCCTCTACGAGCAGTACTTC
TRBJ2-7	once	TRBV4-3	NA	CASSQRNSPRAEYF	TGCGCCAGCAGCCAACGTAACTCCCCCAGGGCGGAGTACTTC
TRBJ1-4	NA	TRBV11-2	NA	CASSLGLGEGRSEKLFF	TGTGCCAGCAGCTTAGGCTTGGGAGAGGGAAGAAGTGAAAAACTGTTTTTT
TRBJ2-7	NA	TRBV7-2	NA	CASSFGGARTYEQYF	TGTGCCAGCAGCTTTGGAGGGGCCAGGACCTACGAGCAGTACTTC
TRBJ2-7	NA	TRBV4-1	NA	CASSQPAGGQTNSYEQYF	TGCGCCAGCAGCCAACCGGCCGGAGGACAGACGAATTCCTACGAGCAGTACTTC
TRBJ2-3	NA	TRBV9	TRBD2	CASSPDRSTSGITDTQYF	TGTGCCAGCAGCCCTGATAGAAGTACTAGCGGGATAACAGATACGCAGTATTTT
TRBJ1-2	NA	TRBV6-6	TRBD1	CASTQDRAYGYTF	TGTGCCAGCACCCAGGACAGGGCCTATGGCTACACCTTC
TRBJ2-6	NA	TRBV4-2	NA	CASSQAVSSGANVLTF	TGTGCCAGCAGCCAAGCAGTGAGCTCTGGGGCCAACGTCCTGACTTTC
TRBJ2-7	NA	TRBV10-3	NA	CAISGGGAVLYEQYF	TGTGCCATCAGTGGGGGGGGCGCGGTCCTCTACGAGCAGTACTTC
TRBJ1-1	NA	TRBV6-5	NA	CASSQERNTEAFF	TGTGCCAGCAGTCAGGAAAGGAACACTGAAGCTTTCTTT